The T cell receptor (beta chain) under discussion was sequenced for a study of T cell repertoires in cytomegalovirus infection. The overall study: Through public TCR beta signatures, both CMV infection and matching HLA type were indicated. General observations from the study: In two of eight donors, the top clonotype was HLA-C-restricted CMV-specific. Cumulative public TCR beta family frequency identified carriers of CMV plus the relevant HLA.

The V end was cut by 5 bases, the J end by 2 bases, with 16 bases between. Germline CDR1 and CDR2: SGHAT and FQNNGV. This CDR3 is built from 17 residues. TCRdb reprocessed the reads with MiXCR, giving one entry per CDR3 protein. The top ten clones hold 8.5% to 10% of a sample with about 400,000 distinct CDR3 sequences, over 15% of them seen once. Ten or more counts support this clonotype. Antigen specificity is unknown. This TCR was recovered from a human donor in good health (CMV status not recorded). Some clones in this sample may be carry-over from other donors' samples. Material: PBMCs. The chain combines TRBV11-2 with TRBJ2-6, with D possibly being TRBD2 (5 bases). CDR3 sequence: CASSPPRGAAGANVLTF. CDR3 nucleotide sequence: TGTGCCAGCAGCCCACCTCGGGGAGCGGCTGGGGCCAACGTCCTGACTTTC.